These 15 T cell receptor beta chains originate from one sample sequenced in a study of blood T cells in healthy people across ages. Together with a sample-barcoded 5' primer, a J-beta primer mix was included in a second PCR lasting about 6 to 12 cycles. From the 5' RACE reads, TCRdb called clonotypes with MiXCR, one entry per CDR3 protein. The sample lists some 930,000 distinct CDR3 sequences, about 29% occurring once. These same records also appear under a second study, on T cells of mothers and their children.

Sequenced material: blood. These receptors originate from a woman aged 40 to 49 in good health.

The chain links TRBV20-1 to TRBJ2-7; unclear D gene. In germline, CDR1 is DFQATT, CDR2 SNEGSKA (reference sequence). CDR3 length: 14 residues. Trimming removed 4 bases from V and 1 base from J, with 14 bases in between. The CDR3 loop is CSAKERVLSYEQYF. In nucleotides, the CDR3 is TGCAGTGCTAAGGAGAGAGTATTATCCTACGAGCAGTACTTC.

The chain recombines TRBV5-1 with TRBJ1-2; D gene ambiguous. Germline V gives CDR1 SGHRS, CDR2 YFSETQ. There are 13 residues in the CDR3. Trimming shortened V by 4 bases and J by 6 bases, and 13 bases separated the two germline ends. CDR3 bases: TGCGCCAGCAGCCTTACGACTACTAATGGCTACACCTTC. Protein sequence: CASSLTTTNGYTF. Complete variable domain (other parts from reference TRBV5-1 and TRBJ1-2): KAGVTQTPRYLIKTRGQQVTLSCSPISGHRSVSWYQQTPGQGLQFLFEYFSETQRNKGNFPGRFSGRQFSNSRSEMNVSTLELGDSALYLCASSLTTTNGYTFGSGTRLTVV.

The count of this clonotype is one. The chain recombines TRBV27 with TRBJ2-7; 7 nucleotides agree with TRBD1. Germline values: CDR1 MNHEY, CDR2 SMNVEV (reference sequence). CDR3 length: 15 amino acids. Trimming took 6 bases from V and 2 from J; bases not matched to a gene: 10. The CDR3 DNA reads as TGTGCCAGCAGAACTACGCAGGGGGACACCTACGAGCAGTACGTC. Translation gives CASRTTQGDTYEQYV.

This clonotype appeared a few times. CDR3 nucleotide sequence: TGTGCCAGCAGCTTAGGCGACCATGAAAAACTGTTTTTT. Protein product: CASSLGDHEKLFF. The chain employs TRBV7-8 and TRBJ1-4; D not certain. Trimming shortened V by 1 base and J by 6 bases, and 6 bases separated the two germline ends. This CDR3 has 13 amino acids. Germline CDR1 is SGHVS and CDR2 is FQNEAQ. Based on the CDR3 plus reference TRBV7-8 and TRBJ1-4, the full variable domain is GAGVSQSPRYKVAKRGQDVALRCDPISGHVSLFWYQQALGQGPEFLTYFQNEAQLDKSGLPSDRFFAERPEGSVSTLKIQRTQQEDSAVYLCASSLGDHEKLFFGSGTQLSVL.

The CDR3 bases are TGTGCCAGCAGTTTCACAACTCCGGATACGCAGTATTTT. Amino acids: CASSFTTPDTQYF. V gene TRBV12-3 or TRBV12-4 combines with J gene TRBJ2-3, with D hard to call. There are 13 residues in the CDR3. The germline V and J ends were trimmed by 3 bases and 6 bases, with 10 bases remaining between them.

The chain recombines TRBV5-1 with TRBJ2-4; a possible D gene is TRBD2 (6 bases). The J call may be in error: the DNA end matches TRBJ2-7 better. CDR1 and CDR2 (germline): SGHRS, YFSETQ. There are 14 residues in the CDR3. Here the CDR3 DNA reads TGCGCCAGCAGCTTTTGCGGGGCGGTCCACGAGCAGTACTTC. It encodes CASSFCGAVHEQYF.

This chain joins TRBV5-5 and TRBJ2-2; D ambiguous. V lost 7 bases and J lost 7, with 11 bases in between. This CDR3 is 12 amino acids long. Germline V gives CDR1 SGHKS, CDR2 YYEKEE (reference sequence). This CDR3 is CASVGLGGELFF. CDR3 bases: TGTGCCAGCGTGGGATTGGGCGGGGAGCTGTTTTTT. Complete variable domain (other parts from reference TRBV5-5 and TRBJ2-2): DAGVTQSPTHLIKTRGQQVTLRCSPISGHKSVSWYQQVLGQGPQFIFQYYEKEERGRGNFPDRFSARQFPNYSSELNVNALLLGDSALYLCASVGLGGELFFGEGSRLTVL.

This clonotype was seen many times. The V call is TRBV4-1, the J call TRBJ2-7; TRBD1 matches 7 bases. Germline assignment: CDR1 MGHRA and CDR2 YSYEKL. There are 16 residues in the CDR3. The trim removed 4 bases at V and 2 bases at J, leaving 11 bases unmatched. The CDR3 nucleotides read TGCGCCAGCAGCCTTTCAGGCCGGACAGGAACCTACGAGCAGTACTTC. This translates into CASSLSGRTGTYEQYF.

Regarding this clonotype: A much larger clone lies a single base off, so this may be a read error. For the CDR3, the DNA is TGTGCCAACAGCTCGACCATAGGGGGGCCCCACGAGCAGTACTTC. Residues: CANSSTIGGPHEQYF. The chain joins TRBV5-4 to TRBJ2-7; D may match TRBD1 or TRBD2 (6 bases each). Germline-derived CDR1 and CDR2 are SGHNT and YYREEE (reference sequence). This CDR3 spans 15 amino acids.

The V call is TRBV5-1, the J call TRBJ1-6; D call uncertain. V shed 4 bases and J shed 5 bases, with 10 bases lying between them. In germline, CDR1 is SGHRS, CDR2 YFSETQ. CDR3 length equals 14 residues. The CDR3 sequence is CASSPRSDNSPLHF. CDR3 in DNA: TGCGCCAGCAGCCCCCGGAGCGATAATTCACCCCTCCACTTT.

The CDR3 region has the DNA TGTGCCAGCAGCTTAGGGGACAGGGGGCTATCCTACGAGCAGTACTTC. It is translated as CASSLGDRGLSYEQYF. V usage is TRBV7-2 and J usage is TRBJ2-7; the match to TRBD1 covers 12 bases. CDR3 length: 16 amino acids. Germline CDR1 reads SGHTA; CDR2 reads FQGNSA. Germline trimming cut 1 base from V and 1 base from J; bases unmatched to any gene: 2.

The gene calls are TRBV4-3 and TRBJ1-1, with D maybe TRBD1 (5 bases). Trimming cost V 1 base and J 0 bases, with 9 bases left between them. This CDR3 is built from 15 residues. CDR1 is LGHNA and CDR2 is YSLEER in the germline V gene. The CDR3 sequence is CASSQAGTLNTEAFF. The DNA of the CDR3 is TGCGCCAGCAGCCAAGCCGGGACGTTGAACACTGAAGCTTTCTTT.

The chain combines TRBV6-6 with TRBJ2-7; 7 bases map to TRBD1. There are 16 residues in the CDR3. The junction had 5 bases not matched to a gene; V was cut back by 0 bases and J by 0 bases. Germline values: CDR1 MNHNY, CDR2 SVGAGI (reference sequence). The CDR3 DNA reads TGTGCCAGCAGTTACTCACAGGGGCAGAGCTCCTACGAGCAGTACTTC. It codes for CASSYSQGQSSYEQYF.

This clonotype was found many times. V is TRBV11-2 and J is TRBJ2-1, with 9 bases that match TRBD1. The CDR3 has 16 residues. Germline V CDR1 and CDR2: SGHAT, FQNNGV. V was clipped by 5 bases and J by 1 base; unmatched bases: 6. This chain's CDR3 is CASSHRQGVSYNEQFF. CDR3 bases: TGTGCCAGCAGCCACAGACAGGGGGTTTCCTACAATGAGCAGTTCTTC.

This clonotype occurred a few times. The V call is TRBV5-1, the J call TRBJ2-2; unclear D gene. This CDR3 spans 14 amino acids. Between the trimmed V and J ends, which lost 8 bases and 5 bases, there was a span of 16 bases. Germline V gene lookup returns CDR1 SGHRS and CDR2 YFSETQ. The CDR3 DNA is TGCGCCAGTCAACCAAGCCCTGAGACCGGGGAGCTGTTTTTT. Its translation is CASQPSPETGELFF.